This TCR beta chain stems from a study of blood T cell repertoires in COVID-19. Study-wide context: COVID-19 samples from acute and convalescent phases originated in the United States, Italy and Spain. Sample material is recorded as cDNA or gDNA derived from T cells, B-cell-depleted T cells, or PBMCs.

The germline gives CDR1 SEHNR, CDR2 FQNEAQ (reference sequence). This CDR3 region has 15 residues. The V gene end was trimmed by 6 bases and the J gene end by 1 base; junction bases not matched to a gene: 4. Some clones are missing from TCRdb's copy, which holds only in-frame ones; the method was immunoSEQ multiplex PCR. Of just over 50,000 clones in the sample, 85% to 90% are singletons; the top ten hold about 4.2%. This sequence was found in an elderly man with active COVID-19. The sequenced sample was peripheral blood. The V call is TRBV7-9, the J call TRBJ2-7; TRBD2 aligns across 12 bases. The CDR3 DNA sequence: TGTGCCAGCAGTCTACTAGCGGGAGGATCCTACGAGCAGTACTTC. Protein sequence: CASSLLAGGSYEQYF.